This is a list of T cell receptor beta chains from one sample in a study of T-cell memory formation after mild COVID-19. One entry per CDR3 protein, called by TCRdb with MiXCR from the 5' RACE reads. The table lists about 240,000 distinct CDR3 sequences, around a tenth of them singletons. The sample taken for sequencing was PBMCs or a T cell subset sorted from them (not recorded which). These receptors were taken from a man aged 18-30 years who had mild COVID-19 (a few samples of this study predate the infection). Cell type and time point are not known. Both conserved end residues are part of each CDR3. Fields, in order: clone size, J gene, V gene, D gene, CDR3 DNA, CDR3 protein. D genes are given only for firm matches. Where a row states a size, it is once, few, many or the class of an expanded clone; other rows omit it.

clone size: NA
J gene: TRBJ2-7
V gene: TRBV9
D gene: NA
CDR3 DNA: TGTGCCAGCAGCGTGGGAGGGACAGCTTACGAGCAGTACTTC
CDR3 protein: CASSVGGTAYEQYF

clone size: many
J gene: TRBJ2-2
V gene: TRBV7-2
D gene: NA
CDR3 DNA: TGTGCCAGCAGCTTAGATAGGAACACCGGGGAGCTGTTTTTT
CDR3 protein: CASSLDRNTGELFF

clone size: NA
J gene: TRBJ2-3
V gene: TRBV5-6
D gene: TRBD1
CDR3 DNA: TGTGCCAGCAGATCCTTTGGGCGACAGGGCGATACGACAGATACGCAGTATTTT
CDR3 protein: CASRSFGRQGDTTDTQYF

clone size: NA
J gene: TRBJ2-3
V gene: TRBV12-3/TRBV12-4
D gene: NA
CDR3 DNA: TGTGCCAGCAGTTGGCTAGTGAGGGGGACAGATACGCAGTATTTT
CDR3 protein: CASSWLVRGTDTQYF

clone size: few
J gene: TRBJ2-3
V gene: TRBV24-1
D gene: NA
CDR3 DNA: TGTGCCACCAGTGTATCGGGGGGCTGGGACACAGATACGCAGTATTTT
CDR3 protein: CATSVSGGWDTDTQYF

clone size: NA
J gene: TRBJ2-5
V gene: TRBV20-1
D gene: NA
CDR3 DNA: TGCAGTGCTCCAGGACGGAGCCTGGAGACCCAGTACTTC
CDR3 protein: CSAPGRSLETQYF

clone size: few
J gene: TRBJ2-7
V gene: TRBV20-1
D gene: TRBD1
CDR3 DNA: TGCAGTGCTAGAGGTGGGACAGGGAGTGAGTTCGAGCAGTACTTC
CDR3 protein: CSARGGTGSEFEQYF

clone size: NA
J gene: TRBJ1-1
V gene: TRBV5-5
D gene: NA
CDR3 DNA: TGTGCCAGCAGCCCTCAGCCCGTAAACACTGAAGCTTTCTTT
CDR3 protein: CASSPQPVNTEAFF

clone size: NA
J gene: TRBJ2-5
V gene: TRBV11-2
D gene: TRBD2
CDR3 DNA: TGTGCCAGCAGCCGAACTAGCGGGGCCCGGGAGACCCAGTACTTC
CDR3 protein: CASSRTSGARETQYF

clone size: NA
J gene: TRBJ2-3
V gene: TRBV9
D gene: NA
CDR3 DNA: TGTGCCAGCAGCGTAGCCGCGGGACCCTACATCACAGATACGCAGTATTTT
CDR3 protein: CASSVAAGPYITDTQYF

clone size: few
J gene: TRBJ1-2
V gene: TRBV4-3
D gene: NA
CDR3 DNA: TGCGCCAGCAGCCAAGATAAGTGGTCTCAGCCCAACTATGGCTACACCTTC
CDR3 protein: CASSQDKWSQPNYGYTF

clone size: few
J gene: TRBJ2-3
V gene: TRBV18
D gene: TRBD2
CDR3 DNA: TGTGCCAGCTCACCGGGGAGGGCCAGCACAGATACGCAGTATTTT
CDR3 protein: CASSPGRASTDTQYF

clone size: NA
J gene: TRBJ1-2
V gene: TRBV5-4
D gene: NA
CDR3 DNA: TGTGCCAGCAGCTCATTTGTGGCTCAGGGTGATTATGGCTACACCTTC
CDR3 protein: CASSSFVAQGDYGYTF

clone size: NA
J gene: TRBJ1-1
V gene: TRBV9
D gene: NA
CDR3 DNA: TGTGCCAGCAGCCCCCCCGCCGGGGCGAGCACTGAAGCTTTCTTT
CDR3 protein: CASSPPAGASTEAFF

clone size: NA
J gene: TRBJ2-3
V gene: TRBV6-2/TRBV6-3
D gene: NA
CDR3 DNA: TGTGCCAGCAGTTACTCGAGCCCGATTCCTCAGCAGTATTTT
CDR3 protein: CASSYSSPIPQQYF

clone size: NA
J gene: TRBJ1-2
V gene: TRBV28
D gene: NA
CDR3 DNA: TGTGCCAGCAGCCGTGCGGGGATGTACAACTATGGCTACACCTTC
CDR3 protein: CASSRAGMYNYGYTF

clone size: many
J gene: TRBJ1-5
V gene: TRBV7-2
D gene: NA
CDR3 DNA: TGTGCCAGCAGCTTGGCAGGGCCCAATCAGCCCCAGCATTTT
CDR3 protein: CASSLAGPNQPQHF

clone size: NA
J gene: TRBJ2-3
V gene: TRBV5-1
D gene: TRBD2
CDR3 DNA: TGCGCCAGCAGCCTTTCCCTGACTAGCGGGGACACAGATACGCAGTATTTT
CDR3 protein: CASSLSLTSGDTDTQYF

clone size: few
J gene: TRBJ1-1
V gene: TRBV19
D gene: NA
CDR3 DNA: TGTGCCAGTAGTATGGGTCGGGGAAGGGGCACTGAAGCTTTCTTT
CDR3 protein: CASSMGRGRGTEAFF

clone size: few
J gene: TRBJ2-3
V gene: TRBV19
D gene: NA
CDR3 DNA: TGTGCCAGCGCGGGGGCTCGCACAGATACGCAGTATTTT
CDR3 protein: CASAGARTDTQYF

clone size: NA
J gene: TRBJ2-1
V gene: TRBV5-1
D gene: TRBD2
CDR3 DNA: TGCGCCAGCGGGATTAGCGGGGGGGCCAATGAGCAGTTCTTC
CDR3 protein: CASGISGGANEQFF

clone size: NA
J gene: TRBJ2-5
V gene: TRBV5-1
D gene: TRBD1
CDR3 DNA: TGCGCCAGCAGCCCAGGGACAGAACGGGGGACCCAGTACTTC
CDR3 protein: CASSPGTERGTQYF

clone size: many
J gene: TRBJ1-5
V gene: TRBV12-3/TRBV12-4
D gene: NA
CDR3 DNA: TGTGCCAGCAGCTGGGGGGGTGGTGAAAATCAGCCCCAGCATTTT
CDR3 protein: CASSWGGGENQPQHF

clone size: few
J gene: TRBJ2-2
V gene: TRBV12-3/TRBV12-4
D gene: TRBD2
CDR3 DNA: TGTGCCAGCAACGCGGGGGAGTCTGGCGGGGAGCTGTTTTTT
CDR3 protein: CASNAGESGGELFF

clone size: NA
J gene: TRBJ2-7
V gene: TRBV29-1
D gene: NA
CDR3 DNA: TGCAGCGTTCATGGTTCCCGAGGACTCGAGCAGTACTTC
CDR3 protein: CSVHGSRGLEQYF

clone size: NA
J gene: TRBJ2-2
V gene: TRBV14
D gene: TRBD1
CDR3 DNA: TGTGCCAGCAGTCCCGACAGGGGGCTCGGGGAGCTGTTTTTT
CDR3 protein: CASSPDRGLGELFF

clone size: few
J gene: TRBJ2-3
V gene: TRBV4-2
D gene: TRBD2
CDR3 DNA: TGTGCCAGCAGCCAAGCTGAGCGGGGGAGCACAGATACGCAGTATTTT
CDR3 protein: CASSQAERGSTDTQYF

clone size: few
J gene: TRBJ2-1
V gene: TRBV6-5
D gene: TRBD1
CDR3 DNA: TGTGCCAGCAGTTACCGGCGGACAGGGCAGAACAATGAGCAGTTCTTC
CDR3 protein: CASSYRRTGQNNEQFF

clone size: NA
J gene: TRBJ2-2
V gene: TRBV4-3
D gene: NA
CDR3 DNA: TGCGCCAGCAGCCAATCACCCCGGGGGAACACCGGGGAGCTGTTTTTT
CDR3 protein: CASSQSPRGNTGELFF

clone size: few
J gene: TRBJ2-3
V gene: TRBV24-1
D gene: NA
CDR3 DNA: TGTGCCACCAGTGCGACAGGGCGGGGGGCCCACACAGATACGCAGTATTTT
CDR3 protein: CATSATGRGAHTDTQYF

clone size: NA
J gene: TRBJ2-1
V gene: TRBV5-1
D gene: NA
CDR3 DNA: TGCGCCAGCAGCACGACGGTGACCAATGAGCAGTTCTTC
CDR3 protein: CASSTTVTNEQFF

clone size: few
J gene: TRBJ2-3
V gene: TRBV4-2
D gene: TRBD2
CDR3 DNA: TGTGCCAGCAGCCTACTAGCGGGGGGGCATGAAGATACGCAGTATTTT
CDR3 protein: CASSLLAGGHEDTQYF

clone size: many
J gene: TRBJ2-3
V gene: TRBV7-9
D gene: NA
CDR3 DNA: TGTGCCAGCTCTTCGGCGGACCCAGATACGCAGTATTTT
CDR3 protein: CASSSADPDTQYF

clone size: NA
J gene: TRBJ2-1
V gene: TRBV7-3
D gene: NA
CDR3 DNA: TGTGCCAGCAGCTCCGGGGCAGGGCGGCAGTTCTTC
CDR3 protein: CASSSGAGRQFF

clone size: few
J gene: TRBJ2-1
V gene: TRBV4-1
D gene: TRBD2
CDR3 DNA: TGCGCCAGCAGCCCCGGACTAGCGGGGGGGTACAATGAGCAGTTCTTC
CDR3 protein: CASSPGLAGGYNEQFF

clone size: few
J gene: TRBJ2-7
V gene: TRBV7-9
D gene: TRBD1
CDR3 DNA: TGTGCCAGCAGCTTAATGGGGGACAGGGGCGAAGAGCAGTACTTC
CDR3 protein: CASSLMGDRGEEQYF

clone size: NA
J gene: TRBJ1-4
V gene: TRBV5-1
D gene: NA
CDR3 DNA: TGCGCCAGCAGCTCGGGAGTCGGTAGGAATGAAAAACTGTTTTTT
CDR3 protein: CASSSGVGRNEKLFF

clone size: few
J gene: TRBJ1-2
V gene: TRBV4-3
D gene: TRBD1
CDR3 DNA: TGCGCCAGCAGCCAACATGTCCCAGCAGGGGGCTATGGCTACACCTTC
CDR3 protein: CASSQHVPAGGYGYTF

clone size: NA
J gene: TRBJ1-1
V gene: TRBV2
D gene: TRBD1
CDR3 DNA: TGTGCCAGCACCAGACAGGGGTCGGCTTTCTTT
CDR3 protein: CASTRQGSAFF

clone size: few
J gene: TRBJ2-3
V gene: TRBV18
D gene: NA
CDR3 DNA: TGTGCCAGCTCACGGGTCAGCACAGATACGCAGTATTTT
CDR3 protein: CASSRVSTDTQYF

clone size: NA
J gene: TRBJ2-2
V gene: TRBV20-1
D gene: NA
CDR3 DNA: TGCAGTGCTATCTTAGCAGGTAGCACCGGGGAGCTGTTTTTT
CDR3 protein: CSAILAGSTGELFF

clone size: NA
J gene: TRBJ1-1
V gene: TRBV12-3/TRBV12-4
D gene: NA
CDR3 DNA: TGTGCCAGCAGTTTTACCGTACCTTCCCAGGCTTTCTTT
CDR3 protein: CASSFTVPSQAFF

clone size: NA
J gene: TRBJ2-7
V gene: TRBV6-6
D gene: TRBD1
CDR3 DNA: TGTGCCAGCAGTTACTCCCGGGACAGGGTCTCCTACGAGCAGTACTTC
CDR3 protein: CASSYSRDRVSYEQYF

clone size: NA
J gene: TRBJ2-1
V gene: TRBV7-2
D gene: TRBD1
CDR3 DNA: TGTGCCAGCAGCTTAGTTGGGGACAGTTCGATTGAGCAGTTCTTC
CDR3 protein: CASSLVGDSSIEQFF

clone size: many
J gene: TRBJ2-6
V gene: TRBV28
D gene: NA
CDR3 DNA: TGTGCCACCTCTGGACGGGACTCTGGGGCCAACGTCCTGACTTTC
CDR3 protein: CATSGRDSGANVLTF

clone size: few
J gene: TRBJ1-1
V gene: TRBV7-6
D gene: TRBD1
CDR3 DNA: TGTGCCAGCAGAAACCCCAGGGGGATGAACACTGAAGCTTTCTTT
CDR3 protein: CASRNPRGMNTEAFF

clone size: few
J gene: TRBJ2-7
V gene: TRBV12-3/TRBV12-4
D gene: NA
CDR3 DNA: TGTGCCAGCAGTTTAGCGCGCGCGGGGGCGCCGACCTACGAGCAGTACTTC
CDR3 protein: CASSLARAGAPTYEQYF

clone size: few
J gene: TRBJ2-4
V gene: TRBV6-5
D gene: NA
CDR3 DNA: TGTGCCAGCAGTTTTGGGAACATTCAGTACTTC
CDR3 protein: CASSFGNIQYF

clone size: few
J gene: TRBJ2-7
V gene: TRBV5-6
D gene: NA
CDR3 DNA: TGTGCCAGCAGCTTGGGTTTCCTGACATACTACGAGCAGTACTTC
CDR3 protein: CASSLGFLTYYEQYF

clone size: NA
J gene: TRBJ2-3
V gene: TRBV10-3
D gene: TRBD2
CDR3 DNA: TGTGCCATCAGACACGGACTAGCGCCCACAGATACGCAGTATTTT
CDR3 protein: CAIRHGLAPTDTQYF

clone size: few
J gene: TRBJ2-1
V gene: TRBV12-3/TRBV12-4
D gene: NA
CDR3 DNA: TGTGCCAGCAGGGGGGTAGTAGGTGAGCAGTTCTTC
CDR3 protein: CASRGVVGEQFF

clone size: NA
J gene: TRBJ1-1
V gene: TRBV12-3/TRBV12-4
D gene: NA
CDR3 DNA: TGTGCCAGCACCCTAAATGCGCGGGACACTGAAGCTTTCTTT
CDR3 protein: CASTLNARDTEAFF

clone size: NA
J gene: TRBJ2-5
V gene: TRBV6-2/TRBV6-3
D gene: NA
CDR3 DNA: TGTGCCAGCAGTTACTCGCCGCAGGGAACGTGGGAGACCCAGTACTTC
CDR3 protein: CASSYSPQGTWETQYF

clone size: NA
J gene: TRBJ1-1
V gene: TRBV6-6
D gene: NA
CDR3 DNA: TGTGCCAGCACCGAGGGTGCTGAAGCTTTCTTT
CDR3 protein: CASTEGAEAFF

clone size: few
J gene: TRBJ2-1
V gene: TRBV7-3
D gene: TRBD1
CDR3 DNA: TGTGCCAGCAGCTCTCAGGGGGTCCCGAACAATGAGCAGTTCTTC
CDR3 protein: CASSSQGVPNNEQFF

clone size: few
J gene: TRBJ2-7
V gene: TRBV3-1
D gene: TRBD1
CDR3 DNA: TGTGCCAGCCAGGACAGGAGAGCCTACGAGCAGTACTTC
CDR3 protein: CASQDRRAYEQYF

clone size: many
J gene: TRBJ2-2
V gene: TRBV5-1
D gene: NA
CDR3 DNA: TGCGCCAGCAGCTTGTTTACAGGGAACACCGGGGAGCTGTTTTTT
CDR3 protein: CASSLFTGNTGELFF